These 21 T cell receptor beta chains originate from one sample sequenced in a study of patients and donors after allogeneic stem cell transplantation. TCRdb fed the RT-PCR reads into MiXCR, producing one record per CDR3 protein. The sample lists approximately 150,000 distinct CDR3 sequences, approximately 24% occurring once. Sequences were obtained from blood, either unsorted or a sorted T cell fraction (not recorded which). The receptors were sampled from a human donor who was either an allogeneic HSCT recipient or a stem cell or donor lymphocyte infusion donor (not recorded which). It is not recorded whose cells these are; they may come from a transplant donor.

The chain joins TRBV11-1 to TRBJ1-2; 9 positions agree with TRBD1. Trimming at V came to 4 bases and at J to 7 bases, leaving 13 bases not matched to a gene. From germline, CDR1 is SGHAT and CDR2 FQDESV (reference sequence). CDR3 length: 16 amino acids. The CDR3 nucleotides read TGTGCCAGCAGCTCCTCCGGGACAGGGAAGATCTCTGGCTACACCTTC. It is translated as CASSSSGTGKISGYTF.

This clonotype appeared a few times. The chain links TRBV10-3 to TRBJ2-5, with 9 bases aligning to TRBD1. The CDR3 contains 16 residues. The J segment lost 4 bases and the V segment lost 0 bases, leaving 6 bases of the junction unmatched. CDR1 is ENHRY and CDR2 is SYGVKD in the germline V gene. CDR3 coding DNA: TGTGCCATCAGTGAGTCGGGACAGGGCGGGAGAGAGACCCAGTACTTC. Amino acids: CAISESGQGGRETQYF.

The sample holds a few counts of this clonotype. The chain employs TRBV3-1 and TRBJ2-1; the D gene is possibly TRBD2 (6 bases). CDR1 and CDR2 from the germline V gene are LGHDT and YNNKEL (reference sequence). V lost 6 bases and J 1 base, leaving 10 bases between the germline ends. This CDR3 comprises 14 residues. This CDR3 is CASRPGDSYNEQFF. The CDR3, as DNA: TGTGCCAGCAGGCCGGGGGATTCCTACAATGAGCAGTTCTTC.

V usage is TRBV20-1 and J usage is TRBJ2-2; no definite D call. CDR1 and CDR2 from the germline V gene are DFQATT and SNEGSKA (reference sequence). This CDR3 is 13 amino acids long. V was shortened by 6 bases and J by 2 bases, with 10 bases between the two germline ends. DNA of the CDR3: TGCAGTGCGAGGCGTCTAAACACCGGGGAGCTGTTTTTT. The encoded protein is CSARRLNTGELFF.

The chain uses TRBV5-1 and TRBJ2-1, with TRBD2 as a possible D gene (5 bases). Trimming cost V 4 bases and J 9 bases, with 11 bases left between them. The CDR3 covers 12 residues. Germline values: CDR1 SGHRS, CDR2 YFSETQ. The CDR3 sequence: CASSPGITEQFF. The CDR3 DNA reads TGCGCCAGCAGCCCGGGAATCACTGAGCAGTTCTTC.

This chain uses TRBV6-6 with TRBJ1-5; TRBD1 might be the D (6 bases). Germline-derived CDR1 and CDR2 are MNHNY and SVGAGI (reference sequence). The CDR3 covers 16 residues. V was shortened by 7 bases and J by 3 bases, with 19 bases between the two germline ends. As DNA, the CDR3 is TGTGCCAGCACTAACGTGGGCGGACAGCCCAATCAGCCCCAGCATTTT. It is translated as CASTNVGGQPNQPQHF.

This clonotype was detected many times. The J gene is TRBJ1-1, the V gene TRBV5-1, with 10 bases fitting TRBD1. The CDR3 has 14 amino acids. Germline V gene sequence: CDR1 SGHRS, CDR2 YFSETQ. With 2 bases clipped from V and 5 bases from J, the junction kept 3 bases outside the gene matches. The CDR3 protein is CASSFGTGETEAFF. The CDR3 DNA reads as TGCGCCAGCAGCTTTGGGACAGGGGAGACTGAAGCTTTCTTT.

As to this clonotype: The junction and the germline gene differ at one end; a read error may be behind it. J is TRBJ2-2 and V is TRBV6-5, with D perhaps TRBD2 (7 bases). This CDR3 comprises 15 residues. Per germline, CDR1 MNHEY and CDR2 SVGAGI. CDR3 in DNA: TGTGCCAGCAGTTACGGGGGGGCGAACCCCGGGGAGCTGTTTTTT. It codes for CASSYGGANPGELFF.

Only a few counts were recorded for this clonotype. The chain joins TRBV7-9 to TRBJ1-1; 10 nucleotides align to TRBD1. The germline V gene encodes CDR1 SEHNR and CDR2 FQNEAQ (reference sequence). This CDR3 contains 17 residues. V lost 5 bases to trimming and J lost 1 base; unmatched junction nucleotides: 10. DNA of the CDR3: TGTGCCAGCAGCCTAAAGTGGGACAGGGGCCCGAACACTGAAGCTTTCTTT. Translated: CASSLKWDRGPNTEAFF.

V and J are TRBV5-1 and TRBJ2-1, with 11 bases lining up with TRBD2. Germline CDR1 and CDR2: SGHRS and YFSETQ. With 4 bases clipped from V and 3 bases from J, the junction kept 3 bases outside the gene matches. The CDR3 is 15 residues long. CDR3: CASSIGTSGYNEQFF. For the CDR3, the DNA is TGCGCCAGCAGCATAGGGACTAGCGGCTACAATGAGCAGTTCTTC.

This clonotype was seen a few times. V and J are TRBV9 and TRBJ2-5; D possibly corresponds to TRBD1 (6 bases). CDR1 is SGDLS, CDR2 YYNGEE, per germline. The V end lost 3 bases, the J end lost 3 bases, and 12 bases lay between the germline ends. The CDR3 consists of 14 residues. CDR3 in DNA: TGTGCCAGCAGCGGCCACCGGGACAAAGAGACCCAGTACTTC. It translates to CASSGHRDKETQYF. Variable domain in full (rest from reference TRBV9 and TRBJ2-5): DSGVTQTPKHLITATGQRVTLRCSPRSGDLSVYWYQQSLDQGLQFLIQYYNGEERAKGNILERFSAQQFPDLHSELNLSSLELGDSALYFCASSGHRDKETQYFGPGTRLLVL.

This clonotype was observed at least ten times. The V gene is TRBV4-1, the J gene TRBJ1-1; D might be TRBD1 (5 bases). Trimming removed 6 bases at V and 0 bases at J, with 17 bases between. The V gene's germline CDR1 is MGHRA and CDR2 YSYEKL. This CDR3 has 16 residues. In DNA, the CDR3 is TGCGCCAGCAGACACGGGACGGTAAACATGAACACTGAAGCTTTCTTT. Protein: CASRHGTVNMNTEAFF.

This clonotype appeared a few times. The chain employs TRBV12-3 or TRBV12-4 and TRBJ1-5; 7 positions agree with TRBD1. The junction had 5 bases not matched to a gene; V was cut back by 6 bases and J by 0 bases. The length of the CDR3 is 15 residues. The CDR3 here is CASSRTGNSNQPQHF. The CDR3 coding sequence is TGTGCCAGCAGCCGGACAGGAAATAGCAATCAGCCCCAGCATTTT.

The V and J genes are TRBV13 and TRBJ1-2; tentatively, D is TRBD1 (6 bases). CDR1 is PRHDT and CDR2 is FYEKMQ in the germline V gene (reference sequence). The CDR3 extends over 15 amino acids. V was cut by 4 bases and J by 3 bases, with 15 bases left in between. This CDR3 reads CASSSRDTRDYGYTF. The CDR3, as DNA: TGTGCCAGCAGCTCACGGGACACTAGGGACTATGGCTACACCTTC.

The chain carries TRBV4-1 and TRBJ2-2; TRBD1 aligns across 8 bases. This CDR3 is 16 amino acids long. The germline CDR1 and CDR2 sequences are MGHRA and YSYEKL. The V and J ends lost 3 bases and 2 bases, in that order; junction bases with no gene match: 5. CDR3 region: CASSQYRGSNTGELFF. CDR3 nucleotides: TGCGCCAGCAGCCAGTACAGGGGGAGCAACACCGGGGAGCTGTTTTTT.

This clonotype was seen a handful of times. The rearrangement links TRBV19 to TRBJ1-3; 7 nucleotides match TRBD1. CDR3 length: 15 amino acids. Germline assignment: CDR1 LNHDA and CDR2 SQIVND (reference sequence). With V trimmed by 4 bases and J by 0 bases, 3 bases remained unmatched. The CDR3 protein is CASSTGQLSGNTIYF. The CDR3, as DNA: TGTGCCAGTAGTACGGGACAGCTCTCTGGAAACACCATATATTTT.

This clonotype has a handful of counts. The V gene is TRBV29-1, the J gene TRBJ1-5, with 7 positions matching TRBD1. From germline, CDR1 is SQVTM and CDR2 ANQGSEA. This CDR3 contains 15 residues. J gave up 11 bases and V 7 bases, and 20 bases lay outside the gene matches. CDR3 region: CSAADGQGMGQSQHF. DNA of the CDR3: TGCAGCGCCGCTGACGGTCAGGGAATGGGACAGTCCCAGCATTTT.

The CDR3 coding sequence is TGCAGTGCTATGGATCCCAAGGGGAATTCACCCCTCCACTTT. Translation gives CSAMDPKGNSPLHF. The J gene is TRBJ1-6, the V gene TRBV20-1; tentatively, D is TRBD1 (5 bases). Germline V gives CDR1 DFQATT, CDR2 SNEGSKA (reference sequence). The CDR3 length is 14 residues. The germline V and J ends were trimmed by 4 bases and 7 bases, with 14 bases remaining between them.

The CDR3 spells CASGGSPTGRAYNEQFF. CDR3 DNA: TGTGCTAGTGGTGGATCCCCGACAGGGAGGGCCTACAATGAGCAGTTCTTC. The V gene is TRBV12-5, the J gene TRBJ2-1; D possibly matches TRBD1 or TRBD2 (7 bases each). Germline-derived CDR1 and CDR2 are LGHNT and FRNRAP. The CDR3 is 17 residues long. With 5 bases removed from V and 2 bases from J, the gap between germline ends came to 19 bases.

This chain uses TRBV20-1 with TRBJ1-1; D might be TRBD1 (6 bases). Between the trimmed V and J ends, which lost 0 bases and 8 bases, there was a span of 13 bases. The CDR3 covers 13 residues. CDR1 is DFQATT, CDR2 SNEGSKA, per germline (reference sequence). The chain's CDR3 is CSARDMDSNEAFF. The CDR3 region has the DNA TGCAGTGCTAGAGATATGGACAGTAACGAAGCTTTCTTT.

This clonotype was counted between two and nine times. The rearrangement joins TRBV11-2 to TRBJ2-1; TRBD2 matches at 14 bases. The germline V gene has CDR1 SGHAT and CDR2 FQNNGV. The CDR3 consists of 17 residues. With 5 bases clipped from V and 2 bases from J, the junction kept 5 bases outside the gene matches. The CDR3 region is CASSRTSGRWTYNEQFF. CDR3 DNA: TGTGCCAGCAGCCGGACTAGCGGGAGGTGGACCTACAATGAGCAGTTCTTC.